What follows are 11 T cell receptor beta chains derived from one specimen sequenced in a study of OX40 agonist ivuxolimab in advanced cancers. The repertoire was sequenced with immunoSEQ multiplex PCR; TCRdb's copy has only in-frame clones and lacks some. Seen here are 30,000 or so clones, around 88% observed once, and the top ten hold around 29%. The source was CD4+ or CD8+ T cells sorted from blood, collected in a trial of the OX40 agonist ivuxolimab. Receptors were obtained from an adult with an advanced solid tumor such as melanoma, head and neck, liver or kidney cancer.

This clone came up a few times. This rearrangement joins TRBV29-1 to TRBJ1-2; unclear D gene. V was pared by 5 bases and J by 0 bases, with 10 bases between. The germline CDR1 and CDR2 sequences are SQVTM and ANQGSEA. This CDR3 comprises 13 residues. Written as DNA, the CDR3 is TGCAGCGTTCCGGCACCAGCTAACTATGGCTACACCTTC. Amino acids: CSVPAPANYGYTF. Together with reference TRBV29-1 and TRBJ1-2, the CDR3 gives the full variable domain: SAVISQKPSRDICQRGTSLTIQCQVDSQVTMMFWYRQQPGQSLTLIATANQGSEATYESGFVIDKFPISRPNLTFSTLTVSNMSPEDSSIYLCSVPAPANYGYTFGSGTRLTVV.

The CDR3 sequence: CASSDPGQGVSSGGYTF. The DNA for the CDR3 is TGTGCCAGCAGCGATCCGGGACAGGGGGTCAGCTCGGGAGGCTACACCTTC. The V gene is TRBV7-2, the J gene TRBJ1-2; TRBD1 agrees at 11 bases. CDR3 size: 17 residues. The junction had 16 bases not matched to a gene; V was cut back by 5 bases and J by 8 bases. Germline V CDR1 and CDR2: SGHTA, FQGNSA. The variable domain in full, completed from reference TRBV7-2 and TRBJ1-2, reads GAGVSQSPSNKVTEKGKDVELRCDPISGHTALYWYRQSLGQGLEFLIYFQGNSAPDKSGLPSDRFSAERTGGSVSTLTIQRTQQEDSAVYLCASSDPGQGVSSGGYTFGSGTRLTVV.

The chain employs TRBV5-1 and TRBJ2-7; 9 bases line up with TRBD2. Germline-derived CDR1 and CDR2 are SGHRS and YFSETQ. The CDR3 has 15 amino acids. Trimming cost V 3 bases and J 7 bases; bases outside gene matches: 11. The CDR3 sequence is CASSSAGGWGEEQYF. The CDR3 nucleotides read TGCGCCAGCAGCTCCGCGGGAGGGTGGGGTGAGGAGCAGTACTTC.

The chain combines TRBV28 with TRBJ2-1, with D perhaps TRBD1 (5 bases). Germline V CDR1 and CDR2: MDHEN, SYDVKM. Trimming took 5 bases from V and 4 from J, leaving 9 bases between them. This CDR3 spans 13 amino acids. CDR3 amino acids: CASSADSYNEQFF. CDR3 sequence (DNA): TGTGCCAGCAGTGCAGACAGTTACAATGAGCAGTTCTTC.

The rearrangement links TRBV28 to TRBJ1-1, with D maybe TRBD1 (6 bases). CDR1 MDHEN and CDR2 SYDVKM come from the germline V gene. This CDR3 is 14 amino acids long. V shed 8 bases and J shed 2 bases, with 15 bases lying between them. The CDR3 here is CASYKNRDNTEAFF. The CDR3, as DNA: TGTGCCAGCTATAAAAACAGGGACAACACTGAAGCTTTCTTT.

V usage is TRBV9 and J usage is TRBJ2-2; D not resolved. CDR3 length equals 12 residues. V shed 3 bases and J shed 4 bases, with 4 bases lying between them. Germline assignment: CDR1 SGDLS and CDR2 YYNGEE. The CDR3 loop reads CASSATTGELFF. CDR3 nucleotide sequence: TGTGCCAGCAGCGCGACCACCGGGGAGCTGTTTTTT.

This clone was detected once. The chain employs TRBV4-1 and TRBJ2-5; 8 bases fit TRBD1. The CDR3 consists of 15 residues. Germline CDR1 reads MGHRA; CDR2 reads YSYEKL. The V and J ends lost 2 bases and 4 bases, in that order; junction bases with no gene match: 6. The CDR3 nucleotides read TGCGCCAGCAGCCAATTAACAGGGGGTAGAGAGACCCAGTACTTC. It translates to CASSQLTGGRETQYF.

The chain recombines TRBV9 with TRBJ2-2, with D possibly TRBD1 on 6 matching bases. Trimming stripped 0 bases from V and 2 bases from J, with 8 bases between. Germline CDR1 is SGDLS and CDR2 is YYNGEE. This CDR3 is built from 15 residues. Here the CDR3 DNA reads TGTGCCAGCAGCGTAGTGGGACACAACACCGGGGAGCTGTTTTTT. Encoded protein: CASSVVGHNTGELFF.

The chain carries TRBV6-1 and TRBJ2-1; 10 nucleotides align to TRBD2. Unmatched junction bases numbered 2, after V lost 3 bases and J lost 0 bases. The germline gives CDR1 MNHNS, CDR2 SASEGT. The CDR3 runs to 16 residues. Here the CDR3 reads CASSDPSGSSYNEQFF. CDR3 sequence (DNA): TGTGCCAGCAGTGATCCTAGCGGGAGCTCCTACAATGAGCAGTTCTTC.

V usage is TRBV4-1 and J usage is TRBJ1-1, with D possibly being TRBD1 (6 bases). CDR3 length: 15 residues. Germline CDR1 and CDR2: MGHRA and YSYEKL. V lost 3 bases and J lost 4, with 15 bases in between. The CDR3 region is CASSQPGQVVTEAFF. The CDR3 DNA sequence: TGCGCCAGCAGCCAGCCGGGACAAGTGGTCACTGAAGCTTTCTTT.

As to this clone: The junction shows a germline mismatch at one end, possibly a read error. This sample includes further DNA sequences coding for the same CDR3. V gene TRBV25-1 combines with J gene TRBJ2-3; D ambiguous. The length of the CDR3 is 11 residues. Germline loops: CDR1 MGHDK, CDR2 SYGVNS. The CDR3 region is CASSVGDTQYF. The CDR3 DNA is TGTGCTAGCAGTGTCGGAGATACGCAGTATTTT.